A selection of T cell receptor beta chains follows, all from one sample in a study of shared T cell receptors in the human thymus. The method was immunoSEQ multiplex PCR; TCRdb's version includes in-frame clones alone and lacks a portion of them. The sample consists of approximately 580,000 clones, 75% to 80% of them appearing once. The sample was also reused in another study, on human thymus T cells.

Source material: thymocytes. The receptor set was obtained from a boy under two years old with a congenital heart defect. Both conserved end residues are part of each CDR3. The D gene is left open where the match is weak. Not every row has a clone size; where given, it reads once, few, many or a size class.

TRBV6-5,TRBJ2-5,NA,NA,CASSYVGHGTQYF,TGTGCCAGCAGTTACGTGGGGCATGGGACCCAGTACTTC
TRBV5-6,TRBJ2-7,NA,TRBD2,CASSPRTSGRPYEQYF,TGTGCCAGCAGCCCACGGACTAGCGGGCGCCCCTACGAGCAGTACTTC
TRBV28,TRBJ2-3,few,NA,CASRWSTGTDTQYF,TGTGCCAGCAGATGGTCCACGGGAACAGATACGCAGTATTTT
TRBV4-2,TRBJ2-7,NA,NA,CASSIFGASNYEQYF,TGTGCCAGCAGCATTTTCGGAGCCTCGAACTACGAGCAGTACTTC
TRBV19,TRBJ1-4,NA,TRBD1,CASSSDRDRGFSNEKLFF,TGTGCCAGTAGTTCAGACCGGGACAGGGGGTTCTCTAATGAAAAACTGTTTTTT
TRBV28,TRBJ1-2,few,NA,CASSPHRARNYGYTF,TGTGCCAGCAGCCCCCACAGGGCGAGGAACTATGGCTACACCTTC
TRBV6-1,TRBJ2-5,NA,TRBD1,CASPGGRTGRETQYF,TGTGCCAGCCCAGGGGGGAGGACAGGGAGGGAGACCCAGTACTTC
TRBV5-1,TRBJ2-7,NA,TRBD2,CASSLGASGSSYEQYF,TGCGCCAGCAGCTTGGGTGCTAGCGGGAGCTCCTACGAGCAGTACTTC
TRBV18,TRBJ2-1,NA,TRBD2,CASSPGGTSFHEQFF,TGTGCCAGCTCACCAGGGGGGACTAGTTTTCATGAGCAGTTCTTC
TRBV7-2,TRBJ2-1,once,TRBD1,CASSLEGTVYNEQFF,TGTGCCAGCAGCTTAGAAGGGACAGTCTACAATGAGCAGTTCTTC
TRBV29-1,TRBJ1-5,NA,NA,CSVDLQGERLF,TGCAGCGTTGACCTCCAGGGTGAGCGTCTTTTT
TRBV5-5,TRBJ2-7,NA,TRBD2,CASTWGGIPYEQYF,TGTGCCAGCACCTGGGGGGGGATTCCCTACGAGCAGTACTTC
TRBV2,TRBJ2-3,NA,TRBD2,CASSVWGTSGTDTQYF,TGTGCCAGCAGTGTTTGGGGCACTAGCGGCACAGATACGCAGTATTTT
TRBV5-4,TRBJ2-1,few,NA,CASSPRGAYNEQFF,TGTGCCAGCAGCCCCAGGGGGGCTTACAATGAGCAGTTCTTC
TRBV14,TRBJ2-3,NA,NA,CSTRGLSTDTQYF,TGTTCAACCAGAGGGCTTAGCACAGATACGCAGTATTTT
TRBV10-2,TRBJ2-3,NA,NA,CASSESNPRWCNNDTDTQYF,TGCGCCAGCAGTGAGTCGAACCCTCGATGGTGTAACAACGACACAGATACGCAGTATTTT
TRBV10-1,TRBJ2-2,once,TRBD1,CASSEIQGPTQPNTGELFF,TGCGCCAGCAGTGAGATACAGGGGCCTACCCAACCTAATACCGGGGAGCTGTTTTTT
TRBV4-2,TRBJ2-3,NA,TRBD2,CASSQQPGTGGDTQYF,TGTGCCAGCAGCCAACAGCCCGGGACGGGGGGGGATACGCAGTATTTT
TRBV30,TRBJ2-7,NA,TRBD2,CAWSGSSGDTKQYF,TGTGCCTGGAGCGGTTCTAGCGGAGATACAAAGCAGTACTTC
TRBV29-1,TRBJ1-2,few,TRBD1,CSVLYGTGDGYTF,TGCAGCGTCCTTTACGGGACAGGGGATGGCTACACCTTC
TRBV25-1,TRBJ2-7,NA,NA,CASGRMEEGEQYF,TGTGCCAGCGGTAGGATGGAGGAAGGGGAGCAGTACTTC
TRBV27,TRBJ2-5,NA,NA,CASSLTGETQYF,TGTGCCAGCAGTTTAACTGGAGAGACCCAGTACTTC
TRBV28,TRBJ1-2,few,NA,CASTLGGGDDYGYTF,TGTGCCAGCACCCTTGGGGGGGGCGACGACTATGGCTACACCTTC
TRBV5-1,TRBJ2-5,NA,TRBD2,CASSGELAGGNKDQETQYF,TGCGCCAGCAGCGGTGAACTAGCGGGAGGGAATAAGGACCAAGAGACCCAGTACTTC
TRBV19,TRBJ2-7,NA,TRBD1,CASSIDVVETGVNYEQYF,TGTGCCAGTAGTATAGATGTCGTGGAGACAGGGGTCAACTACGAGCAGTACTTC